This T cell receptor (beta chain) was documented in a study of vaccination and CD4 T cells after COVID-19 (dated by TCRdb to the early 2020s). General notes on the study: Convalescent patients had a positive SARS-CoV-2 result on nasal swab PCR, and of these patients, several had mild disease and one had severe disease. The convalescent cohort comprised six males and four females, including two Hispanic individuals, seven Caucasians, two Asians and one multiracial person. Participants got two doses of the Pfizer-BioNTech BNT162b2 vaccine (n=8) or two doses of the Moderna mRNA-1273 vaccine (n=2). Post-COVID blood samples from convalescent patients were collected a median of about 100 days after diagnosis, with a range of roughly 35 to 180 days. Post-vaccine blood samples were obtained a median of approximately 74 days after the second vaccine dose, with a range of about 14 to 241 days. The cultures were stimulated with overlapping spike peptide pools from SARS-CoV-2 and from the common cold coronaviruses HCoV-NL63, HCoV-OC43 and HCoV-229E. Control cultures received a CEFX viral epitope pool as the positive control, an HIV-1 Nef peptide pool as the negative control, or no peptide. In 10 COVID-19 convalescent patients and 4 infection-naive healthy vaccine recipients, researchers compared the spike-specific CD4+ TCR repertoire from before mRNA vaccination with the repertoire from after.

V is pared back by 3 bases and J by 9 bases, with 6 bases lying between the germline termini. There are 12 amino acids in the CDR3, from cysteine to phenylalanine inclusive. The only DNA kept is the CDR3, 36 bases in frame from the first base. The germline V gene (reference sequence) supplies CDR1 LNHDA and CDR2 SQIVND. The research as a whole found: Of the vaccine-specific clones found in convalescent patients, nearly all (304 of 307) were mono-reactive for SARS-CoV-2 spike instead of being cross-reactive with common cold coronaviruses. In convalescent patients, a median roughly 83% of post-vaccine SARS-CoV-2-reactive clones were detected only after vaccination, and vaccine-specific priming was suggested by this finding. The number of convalescent patients in the study was relatively small, and the study did not examine early timepoints following natural infection. Although the median number of SARS-CoV-2-reactive clonotypes went up from 21 after infection to 30 to 45 after vaccination, the increase was not significant.

Reading the label with the study, this specimen's treatment or condition is: approximately 9-day PBMC culture with coronavirus spike peptide pools or control peptides (ViraFEST assay). To expand antigen-specific T cells with peptide pools and then pick out the expanded clonotypes through TCR sequencing, the study relied on the ViraFEST assay. The convalescent patients' positive SARS-CoV-2 PCR tests fell between March and December 2020, which was before the Alpha, Beta and Delta variants emerged in the United States. PBMCs were cultured at around 2 million per well in IMDM supplemented with 5% human AB serum and 9.5 to 10 IU/ml IL-2, with about 10 ug/ml peptide pools added. Half of the culture medium was replaced with fresh IL-2-containing medium on days 3 and 7. CD4+ T cells were isolated after less than twelve days of culture through negative selection using the EasySep CD4+ T cell isolation kit. Ficoll-Paque Plus gradient centrifugation was used to isolate PBMCs from whole blood, and the isolated PBMCs were then either used fresh or cryopreserved at -140C. In general, triplicate wells were set up for every culture condition.

Details on this clonotype: This clone's antigen is unknown. No much larger clone is present one base from it, and per-base qualities are unavailable.

Library construction relied on PCR. DNA from cultured CD4+ T cells underwent TCR sequencing with the Oncomine TCR Beta short-read assay at the Johns Hopkins FTIC core. Genomic DNA was extracted from the cultured CD4+ T cells with the QIAamp micro DNA kit. Oncomine TCR Beta libraries made from cultured CD4+ T cells were pooled using unique dual indexes and sequenced on an Illumina iSeq 100. The original pipeline was this. Non-productive sequences were removed, and CDR3s not starting with C, not ending with F or W, or shorter than 7 amino acids were discarded. The MANAFEST web application was used to identify antigen-specific clonotypes by comparing peptide-stimulated wells against reference wells and other culture wells. Positive clones required FDR below 0.05, an odds ratio above 5, and productive frequency above 0.1% in at least two of three replicate wells. Cross-reactive clonotypes were defined as significantly expanded in both SARS-CoV-2 spike wells and at least one common cold coronavirus spike condition. CDR3 homology was assessed with Levenshtein distances (stringdist) and unrooted phylogenetic trees (ape) in R version 3.6.1. TCRdb reworked the public reads: Q25 trimming with fastp, MiXCR clone assembly, productive beta chains retained. A single entry per CDR3 protein holds the most common genes and DNA from its merged rows. The authors' filters were not applied to this entry. This sample has 15,000 to 20,000 distinct CDR3 sequences in its table, and 57% of those were observed once. About a tenth of the sample lies in the top ten.

The sequence links TRBV19 to TRBJ1-6; no confident D gene assignment can be made. The sequence was collected from a human donor who had recovered from COVID-19. Sequenced material: CD4+ T cells from blood, cultured in vitro. The base sequence is TGTGCCAGTAGTATCGAGGGTTCACCCCTCCACTTT. Its protein is CASSIEGSPLHF.